This T cell receptor beta chain appears in the sequencing data of a study of T cell clones after liver transplantation. Study details: Immunosuppression withdrawal was tried within 2 years after liver transplantation in this trial. TCRbeta sequencing after a pre-transplant mixed lymphocyte reaction identified graft-donor-reactive clones, later tracked in post-transplant blood. Until 12-24 months post-transplant, subjects got standard immunosuppression and no induction. Blood was drawn pre-transplant, before withdrawal, and after full or failed withdrawal.

The CDR3 runs to 14 residues. CDR1 MDHEN and CDR2 SYDVKM come from the germline V gene. V was trimmed by 6 bases and J by 4 bases, leaving 15 bases between them. This clone was counted between two and nine times. The data were produced by immunoSEQ multiplex PCR, yet TCRdb's version contains in-frame clones alone and is incomplete. The table has around 97,000 clones, under 90% seen once. This chain links TRBV28 with TRBJ2-5; D may be TRBD2 (6 bases). The sequence came from a human patient who received a liver transplant. T cells may partly derive from the graft donor. The material was CD4+ T cells from blood, obtained around 44 months after liver transplant. DNA of the CDR3: TGTGCCAGCAGCACGGGACTGGTAGGAGAGACCCAGTACTTC. Protein: CASSTGLVGETQYF.